The 23 T cell receptor beta chains given below trace back to one sample, sequenced in a study of CD8 T cells in ankylosing spondylitis. TCRdb re-called the 5' RACE reads through MiXCR, storing one row per CDR3 protein. The sample records just under 350,000 distinct CDR3 sequences, 14% to 15% being singletons. Sequencing was carried out using blood, either unsorted or a sorted T cell fraction (not recorded which). The receptors come from a male donor with ankylosing spondylitis or in good health (not recorded which).

The gene calls are TRBV18 and TRBJ1-1; D ambiguous. Germline V lookup: CDR1 KGHSH, CDR2 LQKENI. The CDR3 sequence is 14 residues long. Trimming took off 3 bases at V and 5 bases at J, with 13 bases between the two ends. CDR3 DNA: TGTGCCAGCTCACCCTCAAGGGAGAGGACTGAAGCTTTCTTT. Translating gives CASSPSRERTEAFF.

V gene TRBV20-1 combines with J gene TRBJ1-4, with 8 bases matching TRBD1. CDR3 length: 14 residues. The germline gives CDR1 DFQATT, CDR2 SNEGSKA (reference sequence). The junction had 10 bases not matched to a gene; V was cut back by 6 bases and J by 7 bases. CDR3 bases: TGCAGTGCCCCGACAGGGGAAAGAGGTGAAAAACTGTTTTTT. Translation: CSAPTGERGEKLFF.

This clonotype was observed a few times. This rearrangement joins TRBV7-2 to TRBJ1-1, with a tentative D call TRBD1 (6 bases). The ends were cut back, 5 bases at V and 0 bases at J, with 19 bases in the middle. Germline CDR1 SGHTA, CDR2 FQGNSA. This CDR3 is 17 amino acids long. This chain's CDR3 is CASSTRGGFSMNTEAFF. As DNA, the CDR3 is TGTGCCAGCAGCACCCGAGGGGGGTTTTCCATGAACACTGAAGCTTTCTTT.

This clonotype was counted many times. The chain uses TRBV5-1 and TRBJ1-4, with D unclear. The V gene's germline CDR1 is SGHRS and CDR2 YFSETQ. V was trimmed by 0 bases and J by 10 bases, leaving 13 bases between them. The CDR3 totals 14 residues. CDR3 DNA sequence: TGCGCCAGCAGCTTGGAAGATTGGCGAGGAAAACTGTTTTTT. Translated, it gives CASSLEDWRGKLFF.

This clonotype was counted many times. The CDR3 is CATSRDSRETQYF. The DNA of the CDR3 is TGTGCCACCAGCAGAGATAGTCGGGAGACCCAGTACTTC. V is TRBV15 and J is TRBJ2-5, with no clear D. CDR1 is LNHNV and CDR2 is YYDKDF in the germline V gene (reference sequence). The CDR3 runs to 13 residues. V shed 0 bases and J shed 5 bases, with 7 bases lying between them.

V and J are TRBV20-1 and TRBJ1-2; TRBD1 is a possible D gene (5 bases). The CDR3 loop spans 13 amino acids. The germline V and J ends were trimmed by 5 bases and 2 bases, with 12 bases remaining between them. The germline V gene has CDR1 DFQATT and CDR2 SNEGSKA (reference sequence). The DNA of the CDR3 is TGCAGTGCTCCGTCTTACAGGAACTATGGCTACACCTTC. Residues: CSAPSYRNYGYTF.

This clonotype has only a few counts. This chain uses TRBV10-3 with TRBJ2-7; 9 positions match TRBD2. The V segment lost 5 bases and the J segment 12 bases; nucleotides outside the gene matches: 11. There are 13 residues in the CDR3. Germline CDR1 and CDR2: ENHRY and SYGVKD. The CDR3 here is CAISFGTSYELYF. CDR3 DNA: TGTGCCATCAGTTTTGGGACTAGCTATGAACTGTACTTC.

J is TRBJ1-1 and V is TRBV27; a possible D gene is TRBD1 (5 bases). The germline CDR1 and CDR2 sequences are MNHEY and SMNVEV (reference sequence). Trimming stripped 6 bases from V and 6 bases from J, with 14 bases between. The CDR3 length is 13 residues. DNA for the CDR3: TGTGCCAGCAGGGCTTCGGGGGGATCTGAAGCTTTCTTT. This sequence encodes CASRASGGSEAFF.

This clonotype has more than one count but fewer than ten. The chain is built from TRBV5-1 and TRBJ2-1, with 12 bases matching TRBD2. The CDR3 extends over 14 amino acids. Looked up from germline, CDR1 is SGHRS and CDR2 is YFSETQ. After removal of 0 bases from V and 13 bases from J, the junction contained 5 bases not matched to a gene. The CDR3 sequence is CASSLVPSGGVQFF. The CDR3 DNA follows: TGCGCCAGCAGCTTGGTCCCTAGCGGGGGGGTACAGTTCTTC.

The J gene is TRBJ2-2, the V gene TRBV12-3 or TRBV12-4; 9 bases align to TRBD2. J gave up 5 bases and V 4 bases, and 8 bases lay outside the gene matches. This CDR3 region has 16 residues. The CDR3 nucleotides read TGTGCCAGCAGTTCCGTAGATAGCGGGGGAACCGGGGAGCTGTTTTTT. Translating gives CASSSVDSGGTGELFF.

CDR3 in amino acids: CSVESGTDTQYF. The CDR3 region has the DNA TGCAGCGTTGAGTCAGGCACAGATACGCAGTATTTT. The J gene is TRBJ2-3, the V gene TRBV29-1, with D uncertain. CDR1 is SQVTM, CDR2 ANQGSEA, per germline. The CDR3 is 12 residues long. With 3 bases removed from V and 1 base from J, the gap between germline ends came to 5 bases.

A few counts support this clonotype. V gene TRBV30 combines with J gene TRBJ2-7, with TRBD2 identical over 12 bases. Germline V CDR1 and CDR2: GTSNPN, SVGIG (reference sequence). The CDR3 spans 14 residues. Unmatched junction bases numbered 1, after V lost 1 base and J lost 3 bases. The CDR3 region is CAWSEGLAGYEQYF. DNA of the CDR3: TGTGCCTGGAGTGAGGGACTAGCGGGCTACGAGCAGTACTTC. Looking up the rest from reference TRBV30 and TRBJ2-7 gives the full variable domain: SQTIHQWPATLVQPVGSPLSLECTVEGTSNPNLYWYRQAAGRGLQLLFYSVGIGQISSEVPQNLSASRPQDRQFILSSKKLLLSDSGFYLCAWSEGLAGYEQYFGPGTRLTVT.

Only a few counts were recorded for this clonotype. The chain employs TRBV27 and TRBJ2-2; D ambiguous. The CDR3 length is 15 residues. Looked up from germline, CDR1 is MNHEY and CDR2 is SMNVEV (reference sequence). Trimming pared 5 bases from V and 9 bases from J, leaving 19 bases between. The CDR3 DNA sequence: TGTGCCAGCAGTCCCCGGGCCCTTACCCAGCGGGAGCTGTTTTTT. This sequence encodes CASSPRALTQRELFF.

This clonotype was counted a few times. The chain combines TRBV5-1 with TRBJ2-5; D not certain. Germline values: CDR1 SGHRS, CDR2 YFSETQ. The CDR3 runs to 17 residues. V was trimmed by 2 bases and J by 4 bases, leaving 21 bases between them. Here the CDR3 reads CASSFGSHFPSVETQYF. Here the CDR3 DNA reads TGCGCCAGCAGCTTTGGGTCTCACTTTCCGAGTGTAGAGACCCAGTACTTC.

V and J are TRBV7-9 and TRBJ2-7, with a tentative D call TRBD1 (6 bases). The V gene's germline CDR1 is SEHNR and CDR2 FQNEAQ (reference sequence). Trimming shortened V by 3 bases and J by 1 base, and 19 bases separated the two germline ends. This CDR3 is 17 amino acids long. The CDR3 here is CASSLLVDSHISYEQYF. CDR3 bases: TGTGCCAGCAGCTTGTTGGTGGACAGCCATATTTCCTACGAGCAGTACTTC.

This clonotype was seen many times. The chain couples TRBV10-3 to TRBJ2-7, with a weak D call TRBD1 (5 bases). Germline V gene lookup returns CDR1 ENHRY and CDR2 SYGVKD. V shed 10 bases and J shed 1 base, with 17 bases lying between them. The CDR3 consists of 14 residues. CDR3 bases: TGTGCCACCACCCCACAGGTTGCTTCCTACGAGCAGTACTTC. It is translated as CATTPQVASYEQYF.

V is TRBV7-2 and J is TRBJ2-5; 9 bases are a match to TRBD1. J was trimmed by 0 bases and V by 5 bases; bases with no gene match: 4. The CDR3 sequence is 15 residues long. Germline values: CDR1 SGHTA, CDR2 FQGNSA. This CDR3 reads CASSPNRGHQETQYF. The CDR3 coding sequence is TGTGCCAGCAGCCCGAACAGGGGGCACCAAGAGACCCAGTACTTC. Drawing the rest from reference TRBV7-2 and TRBJ2-5, the complete variable domain is GAGVSQSPSNKVTEKGKDVELRCDPISGHTALYWYRQSLGQGLEFLIYFQGNSAPDKSGLPSDRFSAERTGGSVSTLTIQRTQQEDSAVYLCASSPNRGHQETQYFGPGTRLLVL.

In this sample, this clonotype turned up a few times. V usage is TRBV6-1 and J usage is TRBJ1-2, with D tentatively TRBD1 (6 bases). The germline V gene encodes CDR1 MNHNS and CDR2 SASEGT. CDR3 length: 15 amino acids. The V gene lost 6 bases and the J gene lost 1 base, with 15 bases spanning the gap. DNA of the CDR3: TGTGCCAGCAGACTACAGGGAGGCGTTAACTATGGCTACACCTTC. Translating it yields CASRLQGGVNYGYTF.

In its sample, this clonotype was seen a few times. The V gene is TRBV7-8, the J gene TRBJ1-6, with unresolved D. V lost 5 bases, J lost 0 bases, and 11 bases lay in between. Germline lookup yields CDR1 SGHVS and CDR2 FQNEAQ. The CDR3 extends over 16 amino acids. The CDR3 region has the DNA TGTGCCAGCAGCAGAGTCCGGAGCTCCTATAATTCACCCCTCCACTTT. This sequence encodes CASSRVRSSYNSPLHF.

J is TRBJ2-2 and V is TRBV4-2; 10 bases fit TRBD2. CDR3 length: 16 amino acids. Germline CDR1 LGHNA, CDR2 YNFKEQ. Trimming took 10 bases from V and 4 from J; bases not matched to a gene: 12. The CDR3 DNA sequence: TGTGCCACTTCACGAGCGGGGGGGCAGGGCACCGGGGAGCTGTTTTTT. It specifies CATSRAGGQGTGELFF.

The sample holds a few counts of this clonotype. The rearrangement joins TRBV7-9 to TRBJ2-7; a possible D gene is TRBD1 (6 bases). This CDR3 comprises 14 residues. Trimming pared 6 bases from V and 3 bases from J, leaving 15 bases between. Germline CDR1 SEHNR, CDR2 FQNEAQ (reference sequence). CDR3 sequence reads: CASRDGLQGYEQYF. The CDR3 coding sequence is TGTGCCAGCAGGGATGGGCTACAGGGCTACGAGCAGTACTTC.

This clonotype has just a few counts. V usage is TRBV6-2 or TRBV6-3 and J usage is TRBJ1-2; the match to TRBD1 covers 10 bases. V lost 0 bases and J lost 7; bases outside the gene matches: 5. The CDR3 runs 15 residues. Looked up from germline, CDR1 is MNHEY and CDR2 is SVGEGT. CDR3 in amino acids: CASSYSTGQGTGYTF. As DNA, the CDR3 is TGTGCCAGCAGTTACTCGACGGGACAGGGGACTGGCTACACCTTC.

This clonotype has just a few counts. This chain joins TRBV4-1 and TRBJ2-1; D remains unclear. The CDR3 has 12 residues. CDR1 is MGHRA, CDR2 YSYEKL, per germline. Trimming cost V 1 base and J 10 bases, with 8 bases left between them. Here the CDR3 reads CASSQVLHEQFF. The CDR3 DNA reads TGCGCCAGCAGCCAAGTTTTACACGAGCAGTTCTTC.